This TCR beta chain was obtained from a study of blood T cell repertoires in COVID-19. Study information: Sources were T cells, B-cell-depleted T cells, or PBMCs; the material itself was cDNA or gDNA.

This clone came up once. The protocol was immunoSEQ multiplex PCR, while the TCRdb copy is restricted to in-frame clones and leaves out a portion. The top ten clones hold around a sixth of a sample with 50,000 to 75,000 clones, under 80% of them seen once. V was cut by 7 bases and J by 4 bases, with 13 bases left in between. There are 13 residues in the CDR3. Germline V gene data show CDR1 as LNHDA and CDR2 as SQIVND (reference sequence). Sequencing was carried out using peripheral blood. V gene TRBV19 combines with J gene TRBJ1-2; the D is unclear. This clonotype was sampled from a man in his 60s with acute or convalescent COVID-19. This CDR3 is CASTHGQIYGYTF. The CDR3 DNA follows: TGTGCCAGTACCCATGGGCAGATCTATGGCTACACCTTC.